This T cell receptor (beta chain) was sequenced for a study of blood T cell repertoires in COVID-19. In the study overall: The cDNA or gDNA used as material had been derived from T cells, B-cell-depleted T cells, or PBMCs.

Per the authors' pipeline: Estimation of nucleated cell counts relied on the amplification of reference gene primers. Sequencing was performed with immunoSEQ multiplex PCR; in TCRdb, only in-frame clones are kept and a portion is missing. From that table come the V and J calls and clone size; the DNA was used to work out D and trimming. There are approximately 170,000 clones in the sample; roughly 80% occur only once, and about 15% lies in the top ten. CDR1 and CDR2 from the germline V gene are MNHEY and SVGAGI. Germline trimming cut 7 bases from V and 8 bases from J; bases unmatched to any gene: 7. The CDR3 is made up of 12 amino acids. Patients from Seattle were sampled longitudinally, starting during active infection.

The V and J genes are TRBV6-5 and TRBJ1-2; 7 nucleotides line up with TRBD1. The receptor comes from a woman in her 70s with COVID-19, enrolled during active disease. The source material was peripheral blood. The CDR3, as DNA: TGTGCCAGCATAGGCAGGGGGAAAGGCTACACCTTC. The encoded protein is CASIGRGKGYTF.